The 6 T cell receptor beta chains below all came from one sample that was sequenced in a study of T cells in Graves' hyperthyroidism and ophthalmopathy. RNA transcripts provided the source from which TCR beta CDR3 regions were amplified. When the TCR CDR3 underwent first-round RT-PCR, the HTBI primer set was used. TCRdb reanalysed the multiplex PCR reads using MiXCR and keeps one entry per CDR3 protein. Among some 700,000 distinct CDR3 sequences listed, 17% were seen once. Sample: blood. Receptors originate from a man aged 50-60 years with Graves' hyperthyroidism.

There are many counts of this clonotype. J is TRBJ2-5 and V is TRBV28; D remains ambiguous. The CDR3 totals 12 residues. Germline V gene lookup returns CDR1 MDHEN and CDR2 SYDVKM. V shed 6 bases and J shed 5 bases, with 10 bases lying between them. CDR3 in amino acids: CASREQKETQYF. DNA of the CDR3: TGTGCCAGCAGAGAACAGAAGGAGACCCAGTACTTC.

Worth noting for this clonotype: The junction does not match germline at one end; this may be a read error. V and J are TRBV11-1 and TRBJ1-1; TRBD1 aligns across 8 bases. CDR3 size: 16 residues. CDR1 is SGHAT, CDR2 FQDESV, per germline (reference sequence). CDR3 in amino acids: CASSQSVPGGGTEAFF. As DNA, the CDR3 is TGCGCCAGCAGCCAGAGCGTTCCAGGGGGCGGCACTGAAGCTTTCTTT. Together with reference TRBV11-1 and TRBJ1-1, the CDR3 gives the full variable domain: EAEVAQSPRYKITEKSQAVAFWCDPISGHATLYWYRQILGQGPELLVQFQDESVVDDSQLPKDRFSAERLKGVDSTLKIQPAELGDSAMYLCASSQSVPGGGTEAFFGQGTRLTVV.

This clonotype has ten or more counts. The CDR3 region is CSVEDLIAGVTDTQYF. The CDR3 region has the DNA TGCAGCGTTGAAGATCTGATAGCGGGGGTGACAGATACGCAGTATTTT. V and J are TRBV29-1 and TRBJ2-3, with 9 bases lining up with TRBD2. The J segment lost 3 bases and the V segment lost 0 bases, leaving 7 bases of the junction unmatched. The CDR3 is 16 residues long. Germline V gives CDR1 SQVTM, CDR2 ANQGSEA.

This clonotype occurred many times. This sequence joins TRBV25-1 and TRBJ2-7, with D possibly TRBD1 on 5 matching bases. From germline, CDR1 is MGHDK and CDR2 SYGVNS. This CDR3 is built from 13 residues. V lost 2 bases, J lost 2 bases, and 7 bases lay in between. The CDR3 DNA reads TGTGCCAGCAGTGAACAGGGTGCCTACGAGCAGTACTTC. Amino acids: CASSEQGAYEQYF.

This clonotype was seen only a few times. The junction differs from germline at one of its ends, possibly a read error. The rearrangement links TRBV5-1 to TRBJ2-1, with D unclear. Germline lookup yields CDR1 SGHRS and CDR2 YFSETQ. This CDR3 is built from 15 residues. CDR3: CASSNAVPPYNGQFF. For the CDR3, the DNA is TGCGCCAGCAGCAACGCGGTGCCTCCGTACAATGGGCAGTTCTTC.

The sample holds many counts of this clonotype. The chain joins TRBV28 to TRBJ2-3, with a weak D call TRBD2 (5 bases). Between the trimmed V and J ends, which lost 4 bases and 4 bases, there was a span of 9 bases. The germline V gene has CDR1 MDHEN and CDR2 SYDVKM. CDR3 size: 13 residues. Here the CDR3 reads CASSWRPPDTQYF. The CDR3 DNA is TGTGCCAGCAGTTGGAGGCCCCCAGATACGCAGTATTTT.